The source of this T cell receptor beta chain is a study of blood T cell repertoires in COVID-19. Study-level information: Donors in the United States, Italy and Spain gave samples during acute or convalescent COVID-19. Sources were T cells, B-cell-depleted T cells, or PBMCs; the material itself was cDNA or gDNA.

The length of the CDR3 is 13 residues. CDR1 and CDR2 (germline): SGHTA, FQGTGA. The V end was cut by 4 bases, the J end by 0 bases, with 6 bases between. In the source study's methods: Reference gene primers were amplified, and this amplification served to estimate nucleated cell counts. TCRdb's copy holds only in-frame clones and misses some; the assay was immunoSEQ multiplex PCR. The V and J calls and the clone size are those of that table, but D and trimming were determined from the DNA. The table records 350,000 to 450,000 clones, approximately 81% of them present only once. The sequenced sample was peripheral blood. The TCR originated in a woman between 18 and 29 years old with acute or convalescent COVID-19. The V call is TRBV7-3, the J call TRBJ1-1; D unclear. The CDR3 protein is CASSSVLNTEAFF. CDR3 in DNA: TGTGCCAGCAGCTCCGTCTTGAACACTGAAGCTTTCTTT.